The next 18 T cell receptor beta chains were all read from a single sample in a study of blood T cells in healthy people across ages. Then a second PCR, running about 6 to 12 cycles, was carried out with a sample-barcoded 5' primer and a J-beta primer mix. One entry per CDR3 protein results from TCRdb running MiXCR on the 5' RACE reads. The sample has around 580,000 distinct CDR3 sequences, around 50% seen once. Sequences were obtained from blood. All receptors derive from a man of 80 years or more in good health.

The rearrangement links TRBV20-1 to TRBJ2-1; TRBD2 might be the D (7 bases). Deletions cut 6 bases from V and 6 bases from J, with 18 bases between. The CDR3 runs to 14 residues. Germline V gene lookup returns CDR1 DFQATT and CDR2 SNEGSKA (reference sequence). CDR3 loop: CSAFGGPGGNEQFF. The CDR3 coding sequence is TGCAGTGCGTTCGGGGGGCCGGGCGGCAATGAGCAGTTCTTC.

This sequence joins TRBV7-9 and TRBJ2-1; 9 bases are a match to TRBD2. The V and J ends lost 1 base and 10 bases, in that order; junction bases with no gene match: 14. This CDR3 contains 17 residues. Germline V gene sequence: CDR1 SEHNR, CDR2 FQNEAQ (reference sequence). The CDR3 DNA follows: TGTGCCAGCAGCTTAGAGACTAGCGGTTACTTCGAGGACGAGCAGTTCTTC. It translates to CASSLETSGYFEDEQFF.

The chain employs TRBV7-6 and TRBJ2-3; D might be TRBD1 (6 bases). The CDR3 is 15 residues long. V shed 5 bases and J shed 2 bases, with 14 bases lying between them. Germline CDR1 reads SGHVS; CDR2 reads FNYEAQ. The CDR3 reads CASSPQQGITDTQYF. DNA of the CDR3: TGTGCCAGCAGCCCCCAGCAGGGGATCACAGATACGCAGTATTTT.

CDR3 loop: CASTLTRIGEQFF. CDR3 bases: TGTGCCAGCACCTTGACAAGGATCGGCGAGCAGTTCTTC. The J gene is TRBJ2-1, the V gene TRBV7-2; D gene unclear. CDR3 size: 13 residues. Germline CDR1 SGHTA, CDR2 FQGNSA. Between the trimmed V and J ends, which lost 7 bases and 10 bases, there was a span of 17 bases.

This clonotype has a handful of counts. The V gene is TRBV20-1, the J gene TRBJ1-2, with TRBD1 matching 9 bases. J was trimmed by 3 bases and V by 3 bases; bases with no gene match: 2. The CDR3 length is 13 residues. Germline loops: CDR1 DFQATT, CDR2 SNEGSKA (reference sequence). The CDR3 sequence is CSASTGGDYGYTF. DNA of the CDR3: TGCAGTGCTAGTACAGGGGGCGACTATGGCTACACCTTC.

The table lists this clonotype with many counts. The V and J genes are TRBV6-6 and TRBJ2-1; no reliable D call. Germline-derived CDR1 and CDR2 are MNHNY and SVGAGI (reference sequence). The CDR3 runs 13 residues. The V gene lost 4 bases and the J gene lost 4 bases, with 8 bases spanning the gap. CDR3 region: CASSSNWYNEQFF. CDR3 coding DNA: TGTGCCAGCAGTTCAAACTGGTACAATGAGCAGTTCTTC.

In its sample, this clonotype was seen a few times. In nucleotides, the CDR3 is TGTGCCAGCAGTGACCCGGGACAGACCTACGAGCAGTACTTC. It codes for CASSDPGQTYEQYF. The J gene is TRBJ2-7, the V gene TRBV6-2 or TRBV6-3; 7 nucleotides agree with TRBD1. The germline CDR1 and CDR2 sequences are MNHEY and SVGEGT. The V gene end was trimmed by 5 bases and the J gene end by 2 bases; junction bases not matched to a gene: 6. The CDR3 extends over 14 amino acids.

This clonotype was detected a few times. This chain links TRBV29-1 with TRBJ2-3; 8 bases match TRBD2. CDR1 and CDR2 from the germline V gene are SQVTM and ANQGSEA. V shed 3 bases and J 5 bases; nucleotides not matched to a gene: 4. CDR3 length: 13 amino acids. Here the CDR3 DNA reads TGCAGCGTTGATCCTGGGACTAGAGATACGCAGTATTTT. Protein sequence: CSVDPGTRDTQYF.

This clonotype came up a few times. The CDR3 spells CASSLAMGLAGGEETQYF. The CDR3 DNA reads TGTGCCAGCAGCTTAGCGATGGGACTAGCGGGGGGGGAAGAGACCCAGTACTTC. This chain joins TRBV7-2 and TRBJ2-5; 16 bases line up with TRBD2. V shed 0 bases and J 3 bases; nucleotides not matched to a gene: 4. The CDR3 contains 18 residues. The germline CDR1 and CDR2 sequences are SGHTA and FQGNSA.

This chain links TRBV6-2 or TRBV6-3 with TRBJ2-1; TRBD2 matches at 10 bases. The J call may be faulty, since TRBJ2-7 better matches the DNA end. This CDR3 has 15 amino acids. The germline V gene encodes CDR1 MNHEY and CDR2 SVGEGT. The CDR3 loop reads CASNLAGALLNEQYF. The CDR3 DNA sequence: TGTGCCAGCAACCTAGCGGGGGCCCTTCTGAATGAGCAGTACTTC.

This clonotype was picked up a small number of times. The chain links TRBV7-2 to TRBJ1-1; D uncertain. The CDR3 runs 15 residues. Trimming took off 1 base at V and 7 bases at J, with 16 bases between the two ends. Germline V gene data show CDR1 as SGHTA and CDR2 as FQGNSA. The CDR3 is CASSLEARQSYEAFF. CDR3 DNA: TGTGCCAGCAGCTTAGAGGCCAGGCAGTCCTATGAAGCTTTCTTT.

On this clonotype: Just one base apart from a much larger clone, this may be a read error. This rearrangement joins TRBV6-6 to TRBJ1-6, with a weak D call TRBD1 (6 bases). The germline V gene has CDR1 MNHNY and CDR2 SVGAGI (reference sequence). The CDR3 contains 15 residues. The V end was cut by 2 bases, the J end by 7 bases, with 12 bases between. This chain's CDR3 is CASSYADRTNSPLHF. In DNA, the CDR3 is TGTGCCAGCAGTTACGCCGACAGGACGAATTCACCCCTCCACTTT.

Notes on this clonotype: This may come from a read error, since a much larger clone is one base off. The genes are TRBV6-5 and TRBJ1-5; no definite D call. Looked up from germline, CDR1 is MNHEY and CDR2 is SVGAGI. The ends were cut back, 2 bases at V and 0 bases at J, with 14 bases in the middle. The CDR3 is 17 residues long. The CDR3 loop is CASSYPSPILSNQPQHF. DNA of the CDR3: TGTGCCAGCAGTTACCCGAGCCCAATTCTTAGCAATCAGCCCCAGCATTTT.

V and J are TRBV9 and TRBJ2-3; 8 bases agree with TRBD2. The V and J ends lost 3 bases and 6 bases, in that order; junction bases with no gene match: 9. The CDR3 has 15 amino acids. Germline V gene data show CDR1 as SGDLS and CDR2 as YYNGEE. This chain's CDR3 is CASSALAGLKDTQYF. The CDR3 DNA reads TGTGCCAGCAGCGCCCTAGCGGGTCTAAAGGATACGCAGTATTTT.

The chain joins TRBV25-1 to TRBJ2-7; the D gene is possibly TRBD1 (6 bases). The V gene lost 2 bases and the J gene lost 0 bases, with 17 bases spanning the gap. CDR1 MGHDK and CDR2 SYGVNS come from the germline V gene. The length of the CDR3 is 17 residues. The CDR3 protein is CASSEPWTDLSSYEQYF. CDR3 bases: TGTGCCAGCAGTGAACCTTGGACAGACCTTAGCTCCTACGAGCAGTACTTC.

The genes are TRBV6-6 and TRBJ1-1; 10 nucleotides align to TRBD1. This CDR3 spans 16 amino acids. From germline, CDR1 is MNHNY and CDR2 SVGAGI (reference sequence). V was pared by 0 bases and J by 1 base, with 2 bases of the junction left unmatched. The CDR3 is CASSYSTGGRNTEAFF. The CDR3, as DNA: TGTGCCAGCAGTTACTCGACAGGGGGCCGGAACACTGAAGCTTTCTTT.

This sequence joins TRBV20-1 and TRBJ1-2; D is perhaps TRBD1 (5 bases). The CDR3 is 15 amino acids. With 0 bases removed from V and 1 base from J, the gap between germline ends came to 12 bases. Germline CDR1 DFQATT, CDR2 SNEGSKA (reference sequence). As DNA, the CDR3 is TGCAGTGCTAGAGATGCGGCAGGGAGTAACTATGGCTACACCTTC. Translating gives CSARDAAGSNYGYTF.

This clonotype was recorded many times. The J gene is TRBJ2-1, the V gene TRBV28; the match to TRBD1 covers 7 bases. The CDR3 totals 12 residues. Germline lookup yields CDR1 MDHEN and CDR2 SYDVKM. Trimming cost V 7 bases and J 8 bases; bases outside gene matches: 5. The CDR3: CASTTGAYEQFF. CDR3 DNA sequence: TGTGCCAGCACCACAGGGGCATATGAGCAGTTCTTC.